This TCR beta chain came from a study of T cells in Graves' hyperthyroidism and ophthalmopathy. Points from the study as a whole: The model forecast ophthalmopathy, anticipating it by a median approximately 7 months before onset.

This clonotype was observed at least ten times. Its antigen is as yet unknown. Trimming stripped 1 base from V and 9 bases from J, with 13 bases between. This CDR3 region has 14 residues. The germline gives CDR1 SGHTA, CDR2 FQGTGA. The TCR beta CDR3 regions underwent amplification using RNA transcripts as the source. TCR CDR3 regions were first amplified by RT-PCR with HTBI primers. TCRdb re-called the multiplex PCR reads with MiXCR, one entry per CDR3 protein. The table records about 400,000 distinct CDR3 sequences, 15% of them present only once. This TCR derives from a woman between 25 and 40 years old with Graves' hyperthyroidism. The chain combines TRBV7-3 with TRBJ2-1; D is unresolved. The sequenced sample was blood. The CDR3 region is CASSLSARASEQFF. The CDR3 DNA reads as TGTGCCAGCAGCTTAAGCGCTCGGGCCTCTGAGCAGTTCTTC.